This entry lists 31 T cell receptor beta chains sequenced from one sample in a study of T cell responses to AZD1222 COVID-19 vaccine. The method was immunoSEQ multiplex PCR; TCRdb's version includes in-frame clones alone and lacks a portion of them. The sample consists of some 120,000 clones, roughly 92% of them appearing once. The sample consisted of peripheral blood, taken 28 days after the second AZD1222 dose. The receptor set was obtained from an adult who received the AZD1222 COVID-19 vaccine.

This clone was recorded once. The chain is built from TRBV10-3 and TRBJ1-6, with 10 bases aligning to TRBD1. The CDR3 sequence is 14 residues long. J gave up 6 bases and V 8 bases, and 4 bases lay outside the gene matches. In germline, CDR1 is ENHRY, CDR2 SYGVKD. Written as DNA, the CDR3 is TGTGCCATCGGAAGACAGGGGGCTAATTCACCCCTCCACTTT. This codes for CAIGRQGANSPLHF.

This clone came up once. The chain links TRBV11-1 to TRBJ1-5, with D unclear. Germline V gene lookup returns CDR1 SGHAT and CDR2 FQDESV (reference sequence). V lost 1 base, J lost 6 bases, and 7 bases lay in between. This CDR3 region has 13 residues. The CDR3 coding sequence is TGTGCCAGCAGCTTAGAATCCGGTCAGCCCCAGCATTTT. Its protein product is CASSLESGQPQHF.

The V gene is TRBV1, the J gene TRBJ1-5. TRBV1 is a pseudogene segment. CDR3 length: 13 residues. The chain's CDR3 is CTFGGGHGQPQHF. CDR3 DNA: TGCACCTTCGGGGGGGGGCACGGTCAGCCCCAGCATTTT.

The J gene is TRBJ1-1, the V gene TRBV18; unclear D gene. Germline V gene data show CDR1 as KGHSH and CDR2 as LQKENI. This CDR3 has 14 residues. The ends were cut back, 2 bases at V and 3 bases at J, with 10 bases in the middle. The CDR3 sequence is CASSPNSRDTEAFF. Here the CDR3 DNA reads TGTGCCAGCTCACCAAACAGCCGAGACACTGAAGCTTTCTTT. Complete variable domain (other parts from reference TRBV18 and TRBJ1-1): NAGVMQNPRHLVRRRGQEARLRCSPMKGHSHVYWYRQLPEEGLKFMVYLQKENIIDESGMPKERFSAEFPKEGPSILRIQQVVRGDSAAYFCASSPNSRDTEAFFGQGTRLTVV.

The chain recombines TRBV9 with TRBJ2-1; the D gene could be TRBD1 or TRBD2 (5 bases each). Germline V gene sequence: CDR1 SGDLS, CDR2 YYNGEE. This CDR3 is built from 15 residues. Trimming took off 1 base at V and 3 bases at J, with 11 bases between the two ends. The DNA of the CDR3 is TGTGCCAGCAGCGTAACTGGGGGAAGCTACAATGAGCAGTTCTTC. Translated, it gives CASSVTGGSYNEQFF.

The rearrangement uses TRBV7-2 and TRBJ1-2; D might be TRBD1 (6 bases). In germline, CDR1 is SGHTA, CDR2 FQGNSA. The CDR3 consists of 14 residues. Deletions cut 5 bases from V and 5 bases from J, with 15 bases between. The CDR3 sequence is CASSTYGGQYGYTF. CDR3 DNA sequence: TGTGCCAGCAGCACCTACGGGGGGCAATATGGCTACACCTTC. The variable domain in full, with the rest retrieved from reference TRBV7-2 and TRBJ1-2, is GAGVSQSPSNKVTEKGKDVELRCDPISGHTALYWYRQSLGQGLEFLIYFQGNSAPDKSGLPSDRFSAERTGGSVSTLTIQRTQQEDSAVYLCASSTYGGQYGYTFGSGTRLTVV.

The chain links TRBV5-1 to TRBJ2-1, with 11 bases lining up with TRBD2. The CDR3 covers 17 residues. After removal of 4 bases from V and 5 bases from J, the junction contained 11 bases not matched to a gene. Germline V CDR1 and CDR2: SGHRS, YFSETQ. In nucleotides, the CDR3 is TGCGCCAGCAGCATCATCACTAGCGGGAGTTTTCACAATGAGCAGTTCTTC. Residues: CASSIITSGSFHNEQFF.

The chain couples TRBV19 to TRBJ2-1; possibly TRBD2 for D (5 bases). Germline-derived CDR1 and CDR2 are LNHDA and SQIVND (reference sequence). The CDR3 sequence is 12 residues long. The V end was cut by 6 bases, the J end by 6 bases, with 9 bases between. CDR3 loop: CASSPGFNEQFF. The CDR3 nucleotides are TGTGCCAGTAGCCCGGGATTCAATGAGCAGTTCTTC.

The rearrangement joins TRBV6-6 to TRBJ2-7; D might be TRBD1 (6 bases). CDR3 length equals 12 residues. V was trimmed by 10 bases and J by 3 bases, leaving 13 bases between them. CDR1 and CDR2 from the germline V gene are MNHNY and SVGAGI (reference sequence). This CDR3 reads CATGTGFYEQYF. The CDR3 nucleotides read TGTGCCACCGGCACAGGGTTCTACGAGCAGTACTTC.

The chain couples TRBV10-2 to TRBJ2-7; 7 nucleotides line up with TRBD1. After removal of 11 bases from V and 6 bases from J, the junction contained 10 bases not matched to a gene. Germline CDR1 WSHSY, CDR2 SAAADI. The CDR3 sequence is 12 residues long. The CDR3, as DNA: TGCGCCGTAGGCGAGGGGGCCAGCGAGCAGTACTTC. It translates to CAVGEGASEQYF.

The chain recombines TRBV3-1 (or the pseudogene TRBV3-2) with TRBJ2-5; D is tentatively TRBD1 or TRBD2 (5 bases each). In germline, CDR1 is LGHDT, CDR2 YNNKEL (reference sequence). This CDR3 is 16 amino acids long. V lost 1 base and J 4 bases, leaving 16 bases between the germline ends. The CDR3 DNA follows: TGTGCCAGCAGCCAAGCCGCAGCGGACAAGGGAGAGACCCAGTACTTC. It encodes CASSQAAADKGETQYF.

As DNA, the CDR3 is TGCGCCAGCAGTACCGGGACAGGGGGTTTCTATGAGCAGTTCTTC. Its translation: CASSTGTGGFYEQFF. The chain employs TRBV5-1 and TRBJ2-1, with 11 bases fitting TRBD1. The length of the CDR3 is 15 residues. The germline V gene encodes CDR1 SGHRS and CDR2 YFSETQ. The trim removed 5 bases at V and 8 bases at J, leaving 9 bases unmatched.

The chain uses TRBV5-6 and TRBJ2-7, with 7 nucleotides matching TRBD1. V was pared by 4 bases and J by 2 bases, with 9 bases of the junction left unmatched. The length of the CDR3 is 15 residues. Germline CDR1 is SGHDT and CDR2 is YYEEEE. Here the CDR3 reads CASSPSWDRTYEQYF. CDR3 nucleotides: TGTGCCAGCAGCCCCTCTTGGGACAGAACCTACGAGCAGTACTTC.

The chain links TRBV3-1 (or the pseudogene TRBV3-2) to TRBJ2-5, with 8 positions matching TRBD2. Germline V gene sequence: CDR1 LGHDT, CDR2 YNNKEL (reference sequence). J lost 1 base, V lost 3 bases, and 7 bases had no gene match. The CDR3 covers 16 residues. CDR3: CASSHLASGPQETQYF. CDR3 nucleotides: TGTGCCAGCAGCCATCTTGCTAGCGGGCCCCAAGAGACCCAGTACTTC.

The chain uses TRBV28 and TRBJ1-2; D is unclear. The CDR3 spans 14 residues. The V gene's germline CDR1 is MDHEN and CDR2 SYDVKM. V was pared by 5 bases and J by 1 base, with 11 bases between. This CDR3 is CASSPFNLNYGYTF. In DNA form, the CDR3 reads TGTGCCAGCAGTCCCTTCAACCTTAACTATGGCTACACCTTC.

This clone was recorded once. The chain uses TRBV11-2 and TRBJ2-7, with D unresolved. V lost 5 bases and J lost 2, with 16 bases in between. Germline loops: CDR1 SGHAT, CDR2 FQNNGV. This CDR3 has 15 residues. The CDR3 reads CASSPTGGLPYEQYF. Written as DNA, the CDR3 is TGTGCCAGCAGCCCCACGGGCGGTCTCCCCTACGAGCAGTACTTC. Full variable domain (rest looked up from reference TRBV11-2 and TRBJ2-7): EAGVAQSPRYKIIEKRQSVAFWCNPISGHATLYWYQQILGQGPKLLIQFQNNGVVDDSQLPKDRFSAERLKGVDSTLKIQPAKLEDSAVYLCASSPTGGLPYEQYFGPGTRLTVT.

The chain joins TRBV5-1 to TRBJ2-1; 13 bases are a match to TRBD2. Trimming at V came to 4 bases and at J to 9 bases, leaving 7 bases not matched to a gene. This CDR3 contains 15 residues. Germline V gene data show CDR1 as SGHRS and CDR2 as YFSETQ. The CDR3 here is CASSPRLAGGTEQFF. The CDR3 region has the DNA TGCGCCAGCAGCCCCAGACTAGCGGGAGGTACTGAGCAGTTCTTC.

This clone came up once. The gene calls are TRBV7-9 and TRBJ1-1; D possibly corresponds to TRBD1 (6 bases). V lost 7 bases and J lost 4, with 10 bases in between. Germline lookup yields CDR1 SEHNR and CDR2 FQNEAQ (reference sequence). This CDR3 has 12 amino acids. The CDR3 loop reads CASNQGTTEAFF. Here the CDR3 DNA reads TGTGCCAGCAACCAGGGGACCACTGAAGCTTTCTTT.

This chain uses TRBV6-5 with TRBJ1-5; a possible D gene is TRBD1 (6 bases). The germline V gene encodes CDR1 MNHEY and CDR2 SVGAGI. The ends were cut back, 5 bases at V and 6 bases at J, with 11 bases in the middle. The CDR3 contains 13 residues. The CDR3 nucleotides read TGTGCCAGCAGTACGGGGGCAGGTCAGCCCCAGCATTTT. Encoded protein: CASSTGAGQPQHF.

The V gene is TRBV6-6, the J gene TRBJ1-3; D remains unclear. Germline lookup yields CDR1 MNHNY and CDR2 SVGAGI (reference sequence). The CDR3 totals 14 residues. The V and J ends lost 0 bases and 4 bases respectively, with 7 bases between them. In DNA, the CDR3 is TGTGCCAGCAGTTACTCTGGGCCCGGAAACACCATATATTTT. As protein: CASSYSGPGNTIYF.

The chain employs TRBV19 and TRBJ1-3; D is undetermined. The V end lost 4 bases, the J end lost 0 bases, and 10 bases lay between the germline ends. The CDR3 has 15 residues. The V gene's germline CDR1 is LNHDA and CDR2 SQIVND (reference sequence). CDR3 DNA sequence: TGTGCCAGTAGTACCTATTCCTACTCTGGAAACACCATATATTTT. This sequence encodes CASSTYSYSGNTIYF.

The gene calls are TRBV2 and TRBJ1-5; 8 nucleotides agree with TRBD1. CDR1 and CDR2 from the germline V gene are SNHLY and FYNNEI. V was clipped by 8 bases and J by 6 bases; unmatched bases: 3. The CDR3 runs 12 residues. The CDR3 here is CASGQGGQPQHF. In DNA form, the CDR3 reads TGTGCCAGCGGACAGGGAGGTCAGCCCCAGCATTTT. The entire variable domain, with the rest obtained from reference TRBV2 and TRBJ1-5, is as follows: EPEVTQTPSHQVTQMGQEVILRCVPISNHLYFYWYRQILGQKVEFLVSFYNNEISEKSEIFDDQFSVERPDGSNFTLKIRSTKLEDSAMYFCASGQGGQPQHFGDGTRLSIL.

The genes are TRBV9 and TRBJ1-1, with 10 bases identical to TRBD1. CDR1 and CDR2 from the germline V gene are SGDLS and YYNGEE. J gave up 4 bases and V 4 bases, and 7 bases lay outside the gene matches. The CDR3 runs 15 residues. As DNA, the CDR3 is TGTGCCAGCAGCTCTGGGGGACAGGGGTTCACTGAAGCTTTCTTT. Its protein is CASSSGGQGFTEAFF.

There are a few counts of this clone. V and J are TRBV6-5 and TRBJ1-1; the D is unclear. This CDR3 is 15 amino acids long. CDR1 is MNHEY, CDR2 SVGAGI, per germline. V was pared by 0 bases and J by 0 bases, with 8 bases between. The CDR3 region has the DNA TGTGCCAGCAGTTACTCAGGAACTTTGAACACTGAAGCTTTCTTT. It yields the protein CASSYSGTLNTEAFF.

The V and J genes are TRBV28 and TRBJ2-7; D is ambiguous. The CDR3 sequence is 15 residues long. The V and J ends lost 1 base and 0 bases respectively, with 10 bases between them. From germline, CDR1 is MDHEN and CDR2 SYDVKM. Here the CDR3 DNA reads TGTGCCAGCAGTTTATTGAGCCAGGCCTCCTACGAGCAGTACTTC. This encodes CASSLLSQASYEQYF.

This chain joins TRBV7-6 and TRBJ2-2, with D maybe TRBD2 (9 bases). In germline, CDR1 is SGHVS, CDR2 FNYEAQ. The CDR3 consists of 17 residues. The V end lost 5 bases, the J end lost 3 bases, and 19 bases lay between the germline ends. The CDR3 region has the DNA TGTGCCAGCAGCCTCGCGGGGGGGACAGGTTACACCGGGGAGCTGTTTTTT. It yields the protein CASSLAGGTGYTGELFF.

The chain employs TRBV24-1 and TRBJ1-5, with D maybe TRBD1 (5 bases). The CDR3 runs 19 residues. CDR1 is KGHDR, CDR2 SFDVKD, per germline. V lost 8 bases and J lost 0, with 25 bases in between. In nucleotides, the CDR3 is TGTGCCACCACGTTGTTAGGGGCCAAACCCATGTATAGCAATCAGCCCCAGCATTTT. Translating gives CATTLLGAKPMYSNQPQHF.

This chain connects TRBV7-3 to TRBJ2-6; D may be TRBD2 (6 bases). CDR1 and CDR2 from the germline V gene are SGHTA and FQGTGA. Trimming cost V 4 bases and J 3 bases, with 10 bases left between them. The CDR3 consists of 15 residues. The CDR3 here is CASSSQGGGANVLTF. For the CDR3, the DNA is TGTGCCAGCAGCTCCCAGGGAGGTGGGGCCAACGTCCTGACTTTC.

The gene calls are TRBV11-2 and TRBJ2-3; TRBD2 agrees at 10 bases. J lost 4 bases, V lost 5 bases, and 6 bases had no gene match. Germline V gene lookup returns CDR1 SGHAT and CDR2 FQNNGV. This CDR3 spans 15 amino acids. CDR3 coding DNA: TGTGCCAGCAGCGGGACTAGCGCGCCGGCAGATACGCAGTATTTT. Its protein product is CASSGTSAPADTQYF.

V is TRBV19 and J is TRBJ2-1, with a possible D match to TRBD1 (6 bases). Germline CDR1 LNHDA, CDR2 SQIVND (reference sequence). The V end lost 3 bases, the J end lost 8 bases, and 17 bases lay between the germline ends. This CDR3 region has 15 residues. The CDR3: CASSMRPGVLDEQFF. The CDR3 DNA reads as TGTGCCAGTAGTATGAGGCCAGGGGTACTCGATGAGCAGTTCTTC.

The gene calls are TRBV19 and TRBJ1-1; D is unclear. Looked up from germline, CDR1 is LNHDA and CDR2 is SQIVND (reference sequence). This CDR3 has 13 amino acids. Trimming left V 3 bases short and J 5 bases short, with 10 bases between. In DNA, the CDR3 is TGTGCCAGTAGTATTGGTTTCGGTACTGAAGCTTTCTTT. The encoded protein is CASSIGFGTEAFF. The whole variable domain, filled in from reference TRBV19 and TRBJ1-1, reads DGGITQSPKYLFRKEGQNVTLSCEQNLNHDAMYWYRQDPGQGLRLIYYSQIVNDFQKGDIAEGYSVSREKKESFPLTVTSAQKNPTAFYLCASSIGFGTEAFFGQGTRLTVV.